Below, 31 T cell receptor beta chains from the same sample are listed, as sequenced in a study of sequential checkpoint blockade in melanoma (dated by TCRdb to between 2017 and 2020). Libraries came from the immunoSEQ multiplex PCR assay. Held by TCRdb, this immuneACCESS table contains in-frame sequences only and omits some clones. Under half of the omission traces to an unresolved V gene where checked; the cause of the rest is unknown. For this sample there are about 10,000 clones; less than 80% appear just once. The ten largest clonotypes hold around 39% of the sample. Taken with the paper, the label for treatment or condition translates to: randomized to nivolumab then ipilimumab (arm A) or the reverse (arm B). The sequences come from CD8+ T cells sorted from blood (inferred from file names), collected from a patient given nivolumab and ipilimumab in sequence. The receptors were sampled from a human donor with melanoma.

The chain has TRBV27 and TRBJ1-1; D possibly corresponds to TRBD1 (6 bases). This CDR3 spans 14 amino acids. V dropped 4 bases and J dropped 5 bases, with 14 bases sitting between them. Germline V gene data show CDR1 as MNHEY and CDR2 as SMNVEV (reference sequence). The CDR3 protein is CASSWAGGGTEAFF. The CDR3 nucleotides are TGTGCCAGCAGTTGGGCGGGAGGGGGAACTGAAGCTTTCTTT.

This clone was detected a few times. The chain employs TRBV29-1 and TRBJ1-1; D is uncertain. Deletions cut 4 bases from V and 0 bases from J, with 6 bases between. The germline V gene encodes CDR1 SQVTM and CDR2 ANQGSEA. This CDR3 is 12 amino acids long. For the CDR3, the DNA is TGCAGCGTTGTATCGGTGAACACTGAAGCTTTCTTT. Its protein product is CSVVSVNTEAFF.

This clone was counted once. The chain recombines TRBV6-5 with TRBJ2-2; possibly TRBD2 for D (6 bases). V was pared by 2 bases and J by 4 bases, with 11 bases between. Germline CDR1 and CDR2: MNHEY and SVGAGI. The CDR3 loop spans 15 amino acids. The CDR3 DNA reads TGTGCCAGCAGTTACGGGACTGGGGGCACCGGGGAGCTGTTTTTT. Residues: CASSYGTGGTGELFF.

The CDR3 bases are TGTGCCAGCAGCTTGTGGGGACAGGGAACCTACGAGCAGTACTTC. This translates into CASSLWGQGTYEQYF. The V gene is TRBV13, the J gene TRBJ2-7; TRBD1 aligns across 9 bases. The germline CDR1 and CDR2 sequences are PRHDT and FYEKMQ (reference sequence). The length of the CDR3 is 15 residues. Unmatched junction bases numbered 5, after V lost 3 bases and J lost 2 bases.

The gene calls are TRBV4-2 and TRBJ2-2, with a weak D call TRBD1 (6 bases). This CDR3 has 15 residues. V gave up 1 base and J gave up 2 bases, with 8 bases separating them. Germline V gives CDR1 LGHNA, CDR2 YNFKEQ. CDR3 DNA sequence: TGTGCCAGCAGCCAAGCCAGGGGCAACACCGGGGAGCTGTTTTTT. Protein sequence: CASSQARGNTGELFF.

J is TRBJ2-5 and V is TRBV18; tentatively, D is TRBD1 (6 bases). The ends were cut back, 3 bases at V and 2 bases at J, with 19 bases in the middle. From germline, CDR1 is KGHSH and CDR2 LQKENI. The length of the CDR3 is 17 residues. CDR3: CASSPTRGRGLQETQYF. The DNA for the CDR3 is TGTGCCAGCTCACCTACCCGGGGCAGGGGTCTTCAAGAGACCCAGTACTTC. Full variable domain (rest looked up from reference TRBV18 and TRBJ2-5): NAGVMQNPRHLVRRRGQEARLRCSPMKGHSHVYWYRQLPEEGLKFMVYLQKENIIDESGMPKERFSAEFPKEGPSILRIQQVVRGDSAAYFCASSPTRGRGLQETQYFGPGTRLLVL.

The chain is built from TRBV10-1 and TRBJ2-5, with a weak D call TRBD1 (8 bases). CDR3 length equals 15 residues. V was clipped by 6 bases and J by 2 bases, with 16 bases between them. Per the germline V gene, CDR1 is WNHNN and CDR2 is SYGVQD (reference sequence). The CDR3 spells CASRSNRGGQETQYF. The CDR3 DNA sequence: TGCGCCAGCAGAAGTAACAGGGGGGGGCAAGAGACCCAGTACTTC.

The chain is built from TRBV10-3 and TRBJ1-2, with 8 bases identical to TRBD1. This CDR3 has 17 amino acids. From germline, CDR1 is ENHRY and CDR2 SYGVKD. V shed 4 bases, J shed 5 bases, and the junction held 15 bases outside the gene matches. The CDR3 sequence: CAISVIGGQALSYGYTF. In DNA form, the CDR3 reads TGTGCCATCAGTGTCATTGGGGGACAGGCCCTTAGTTATGGCTACACCTTC.

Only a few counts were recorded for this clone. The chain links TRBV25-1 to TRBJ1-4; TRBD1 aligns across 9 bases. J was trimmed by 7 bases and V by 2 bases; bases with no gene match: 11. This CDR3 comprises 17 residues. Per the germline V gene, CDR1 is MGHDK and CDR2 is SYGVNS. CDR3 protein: CASSENIGQGIGEKLFF. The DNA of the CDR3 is TGTGCCAGCAGTGAAAACATCGGACAGGGGATTGGTGAAAAACTGTTTTTT. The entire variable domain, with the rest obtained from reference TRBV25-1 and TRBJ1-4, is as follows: EADIYQTPRYLVIGTGKKITLECSQTMGHDKMYWYQQDPGMELHLIHYSYGVNSTEKGDLSSESTVSRIRTEHFPLTLESARPSHTSQYLCASSENIGQGIGEKLFFGSGTQLSVL.

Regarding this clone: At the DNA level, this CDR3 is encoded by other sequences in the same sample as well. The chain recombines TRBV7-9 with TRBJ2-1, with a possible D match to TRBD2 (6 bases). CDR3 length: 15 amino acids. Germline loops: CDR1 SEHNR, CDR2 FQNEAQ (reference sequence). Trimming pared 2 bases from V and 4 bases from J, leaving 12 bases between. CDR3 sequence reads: CASSLSLAPYNEQFF. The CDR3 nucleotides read TGTGCCAGCAGCTTAAGTCTAGCGCCTTACAATGAGCAGTTCTTC.

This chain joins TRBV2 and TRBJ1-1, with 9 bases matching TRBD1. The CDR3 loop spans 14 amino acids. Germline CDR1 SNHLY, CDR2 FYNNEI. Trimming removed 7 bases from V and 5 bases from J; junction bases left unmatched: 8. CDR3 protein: CASIVDRGGTEAFF. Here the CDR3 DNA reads TGTGCCAGCATTGTTGACAGGGGGGGGACTGAAGCTTTCTTT.

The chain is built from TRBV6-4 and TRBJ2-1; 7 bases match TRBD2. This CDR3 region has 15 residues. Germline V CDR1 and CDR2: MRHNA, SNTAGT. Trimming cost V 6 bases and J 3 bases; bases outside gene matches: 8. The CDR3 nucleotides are TGTGCCAGCAGCCAAAAAGCGGGAAGCTACAATGAGCAGTTCTTC. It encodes CASSQKAGSYNEQFF.

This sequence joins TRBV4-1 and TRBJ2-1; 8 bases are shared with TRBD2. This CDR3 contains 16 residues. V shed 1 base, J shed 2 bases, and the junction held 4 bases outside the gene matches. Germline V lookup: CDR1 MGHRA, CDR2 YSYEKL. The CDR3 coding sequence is TGCGCCAGCAGCCAAGTGTCAGCGGGGGCCTACAATGAGCAGTTCTTC. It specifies CASSQVSAGAYNEQFF.

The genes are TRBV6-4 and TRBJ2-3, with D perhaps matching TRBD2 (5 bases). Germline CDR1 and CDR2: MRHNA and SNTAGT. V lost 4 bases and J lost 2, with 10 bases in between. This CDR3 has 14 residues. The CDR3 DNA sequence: TGTGCCAGCAGTGCGGCGGGTTCCACAGATACGCAGTATTTT. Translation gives CASSAAGSTDTQYF.

CDR3 sequence (DNA): TGTGCCAGCCCCGGGGCGGGGGCGAACACCGGGGAGCTGTTTTTT. Its protein is CASPGAGANTGELFF. The chain combines TRBV7-2 with TRBJ2-2; the match to TRBD2 covers 7 bases. Trimming removed 8 bases from V and 0 bases from J; junction bases left unmatched: 6. This CDR3 has 15 residues. Germline V gene data show CDR1 as SGHTA and CDR2 as FQGNSA.

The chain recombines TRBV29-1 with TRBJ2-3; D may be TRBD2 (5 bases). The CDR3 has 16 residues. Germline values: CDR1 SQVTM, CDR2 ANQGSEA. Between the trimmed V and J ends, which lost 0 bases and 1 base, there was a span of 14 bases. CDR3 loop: CSVEDLRGFGTDTQYF. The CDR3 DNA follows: TGCAGCGTTGAAGATTTACGAGGGTTTGGCACAGATACGCAGTATTTT.

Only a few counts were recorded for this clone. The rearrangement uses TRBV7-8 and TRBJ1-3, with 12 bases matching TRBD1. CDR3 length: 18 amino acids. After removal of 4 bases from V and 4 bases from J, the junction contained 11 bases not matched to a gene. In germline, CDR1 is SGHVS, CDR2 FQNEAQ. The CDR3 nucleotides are TGTGCCAGCAGCTCGACCTCGGGACAGGGGGCGGGAGGAAACACCATATATTTT. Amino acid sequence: CASSSTSGQGAGGNTIYF.

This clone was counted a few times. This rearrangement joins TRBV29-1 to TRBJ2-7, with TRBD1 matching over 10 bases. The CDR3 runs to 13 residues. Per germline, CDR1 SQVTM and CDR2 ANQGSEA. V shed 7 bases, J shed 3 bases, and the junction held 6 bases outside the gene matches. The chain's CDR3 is CSAKRTGGYEQYF. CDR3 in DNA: TGCAGCGCCAAGAGGACAGGGGGCTACGAGCAGTACTTC.

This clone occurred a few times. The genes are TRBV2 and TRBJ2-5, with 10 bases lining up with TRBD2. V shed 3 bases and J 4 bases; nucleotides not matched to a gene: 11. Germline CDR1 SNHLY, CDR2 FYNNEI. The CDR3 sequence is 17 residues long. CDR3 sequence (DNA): TGTGCCAGCAGTGATGGAGCTGTAGCGGGAGGTGGAGAGACCCAGTACTTC. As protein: CASSDGAVAGGGETQYF.

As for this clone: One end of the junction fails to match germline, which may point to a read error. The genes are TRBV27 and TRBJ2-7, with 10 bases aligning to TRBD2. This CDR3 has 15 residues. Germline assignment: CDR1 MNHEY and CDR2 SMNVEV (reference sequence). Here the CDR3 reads CASSKTSGFSHEQYF. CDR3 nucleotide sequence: TGTGCCAGCAGTAAGACTAGCGGGTTCTCCCACGAGCAGTACTTC.

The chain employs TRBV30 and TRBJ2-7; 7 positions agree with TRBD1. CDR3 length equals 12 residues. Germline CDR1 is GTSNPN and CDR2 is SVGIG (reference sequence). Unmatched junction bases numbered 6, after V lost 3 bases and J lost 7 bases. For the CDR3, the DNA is TGTGCCTGGAGGTTACAGGGGTGGGAGCAGTACTTC. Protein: CAWRLQGWEQYF.

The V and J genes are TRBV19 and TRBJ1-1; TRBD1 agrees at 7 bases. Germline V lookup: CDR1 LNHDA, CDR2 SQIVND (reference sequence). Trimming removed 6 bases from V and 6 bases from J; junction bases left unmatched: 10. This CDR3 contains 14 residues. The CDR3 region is CASSPGTVSSEAFF. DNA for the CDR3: TGTGCCAGTAGCCCCGGGACAGTGAGTTCTGAAGCTTTCTTT.

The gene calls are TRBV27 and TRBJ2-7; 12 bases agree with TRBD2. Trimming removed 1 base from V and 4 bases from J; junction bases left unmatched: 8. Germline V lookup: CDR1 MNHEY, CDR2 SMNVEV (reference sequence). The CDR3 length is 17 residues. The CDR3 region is CASSLLHPGLAGYEQYF. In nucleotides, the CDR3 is TGTGCCAGCAGTTTATTACACCCGGGACTAGCGGGTTACGAGCAGTACTTC.

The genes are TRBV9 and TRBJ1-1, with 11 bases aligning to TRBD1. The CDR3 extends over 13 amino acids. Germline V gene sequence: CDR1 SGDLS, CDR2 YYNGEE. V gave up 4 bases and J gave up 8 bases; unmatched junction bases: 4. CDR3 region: CASSSRTGGEAFF. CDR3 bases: TGTGCCAGCAGCTCCCGGACAGGGGGCGAAGCTTTCTTT.

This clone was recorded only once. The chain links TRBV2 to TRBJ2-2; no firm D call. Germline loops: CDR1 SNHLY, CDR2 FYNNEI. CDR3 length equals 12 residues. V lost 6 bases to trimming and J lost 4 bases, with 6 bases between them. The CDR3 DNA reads TGTGCCAGCAGGGCGGTCACCGGGGAGCTGTTTTTT. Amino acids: CASRAVTGELFF. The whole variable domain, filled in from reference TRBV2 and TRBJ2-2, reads EPEVTQTPSHQVTQMGQEVILRCVPISNHLYFYWYRQILGQKVEFLVSFYNNEISEKSEIFDDQFSVERPDGSNFTLKIRSTKLEDSAMYFCASRAVTGELFFGEGSRLTVL.

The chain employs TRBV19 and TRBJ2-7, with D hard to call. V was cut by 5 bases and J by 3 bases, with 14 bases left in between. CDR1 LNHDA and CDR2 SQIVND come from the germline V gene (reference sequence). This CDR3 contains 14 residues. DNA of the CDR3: TGTGCCAGTAGTCCGCAGATTCTCCACTACGAGCAGTACTTC. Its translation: CASSPQILHYEQYF.

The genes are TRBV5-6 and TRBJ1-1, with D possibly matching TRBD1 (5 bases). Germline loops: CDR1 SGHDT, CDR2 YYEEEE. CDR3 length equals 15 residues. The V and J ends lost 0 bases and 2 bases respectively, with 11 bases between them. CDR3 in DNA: TGTGCCAGCAGCTTGGGGGGACTGGGAAACACTGAAGCTTTCTTT. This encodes CASSLGGLGNTEAFF. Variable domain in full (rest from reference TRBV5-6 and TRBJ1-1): DAGVTQSPTHLIKTRGQQVTLRCSPKSGHDTVSWYQQALGQGPQFIFQYYEEEERQRGNFPDRFSGHQFPNYSSELNVNALLLGDSALYLCASSLGGLGNTEAFFGQGTRLTVV.

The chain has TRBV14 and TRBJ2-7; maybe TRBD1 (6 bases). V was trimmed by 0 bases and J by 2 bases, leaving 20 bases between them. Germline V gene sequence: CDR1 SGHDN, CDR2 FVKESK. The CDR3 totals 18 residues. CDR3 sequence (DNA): TGTGCCAGCAGCCAAGATGCTAGCTCGACAGGTGGCCCCTACGAGCAGTACTTC. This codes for CASSQDASSTGGPYEQYF. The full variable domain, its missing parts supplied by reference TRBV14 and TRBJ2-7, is EAGVTQFPSHSVIEKGQTVTLRCDPISGHDNLYWYRRVMGKEIKFLLHFVKESKQDESGMPNNRFLAERTGGTYSTLKVQPAELEDSGVYFCASSQDASSTGGPYEQYFGPGTRLTVT.

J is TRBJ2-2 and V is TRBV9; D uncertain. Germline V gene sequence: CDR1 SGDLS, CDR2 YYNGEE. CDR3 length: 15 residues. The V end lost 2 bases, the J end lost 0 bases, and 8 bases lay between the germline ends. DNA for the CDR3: TGTGCCAGCAGCGTCACAAGATCGAACACCGGGGAGCTGTTTTTT. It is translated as CASSVTRSNTGELFF.

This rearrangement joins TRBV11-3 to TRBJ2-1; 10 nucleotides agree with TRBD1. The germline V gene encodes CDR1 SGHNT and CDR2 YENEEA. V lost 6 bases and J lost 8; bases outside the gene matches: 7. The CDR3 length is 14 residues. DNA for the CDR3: TGTGCCAGCAGGTTCCGGGACAGGGGATATGAGCAGTTCTTC. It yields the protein CASRFRDRGYEQFF.

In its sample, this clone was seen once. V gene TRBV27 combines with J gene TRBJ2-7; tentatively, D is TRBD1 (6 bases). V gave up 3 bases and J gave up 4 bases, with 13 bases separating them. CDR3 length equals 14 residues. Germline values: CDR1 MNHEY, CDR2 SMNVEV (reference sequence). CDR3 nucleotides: TGTGCCAGCAGTTTCTCGGACAGCCTTTACGAGCAGTACTTC. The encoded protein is CASSFSDSLYEQYF.